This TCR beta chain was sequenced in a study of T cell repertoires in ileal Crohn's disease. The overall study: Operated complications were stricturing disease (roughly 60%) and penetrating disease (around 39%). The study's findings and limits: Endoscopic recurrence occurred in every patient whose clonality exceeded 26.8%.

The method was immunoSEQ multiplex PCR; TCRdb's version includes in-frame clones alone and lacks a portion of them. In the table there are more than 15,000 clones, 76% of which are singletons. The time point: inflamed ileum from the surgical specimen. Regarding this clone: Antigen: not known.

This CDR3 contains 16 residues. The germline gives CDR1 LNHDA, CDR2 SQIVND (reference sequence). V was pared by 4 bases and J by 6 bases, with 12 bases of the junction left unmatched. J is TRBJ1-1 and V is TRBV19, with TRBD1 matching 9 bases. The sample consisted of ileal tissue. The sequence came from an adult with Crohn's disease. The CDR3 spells CASSKRQGEGKAEAFF. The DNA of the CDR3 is TGTGCCAGTAGTAAGCGACAGGGGGAAGGGAAGGCTGAAGCTTTCTTT.